The 8 T cell receptor beta chains given below trace back to one sample, sequenced in a study of shared clonotypes between healthy human individuals. TCRdb's copy holds only in-frame clones and misses some; the assay was immunoSEQ multiplex PCR. Counted here are roughly 1 million clones, roughly 80% occurring once; the ten biggest clones make up approximately 1.5%. Sample: memory CD4+ T cells sorted from blood. As to subset: CD45RA-negative fraction. The source is a man aged 18-30 years in good health.

The V gene is TRBV7-2, the J gene TRBJ2-4; 8 nucleotides align to TRBD1. CDR1 is SGHTA, CDR2 FQGNSA, per germline. The V and J ends lost 5 bases and 8 bases, in that order; junction bases with no gene match: 5. CDR3 length: 13 amino acids. CDR3 DNA sequence: TGTGCCAGCAGCCCCACAGGGGGAGACATTCAGTACTTC. It translates to CASSPTGGDIQYF.

For this clone: This sample includes further DNA sequences coding for the same CDR3. V usage is TRBV5-1 and J usage is TRBJ2-7; tentatively, D is TRBD2 (6 bases). The CDR3 sequence is 15 residues long. From germline, CDR1 is SGHRS and CDR2 YFSETQ. Deletions cut 0 bases from V and 3 bases from J, with 13 bases between. CDR3 sequence: CASSLGGRGSYEQYF. For the CDR3, the DNA is TGCGCCAGCAGCTTGGGTGGGCGGGGAAGCTACGAGCAGTACTTC.

The rearrangement uses TRBV2 and TRBJ1-2; D is possibly TRBD1 (5 bases). CDR3 length: 14 residues. Deletions cut 1 base from V and 5 bases from J, with 11 bases between. Germline loops: CDR1 SNHLY, CDR2 FYNNEI. CDR3 nucleotide sequence: TGTGCCAGCAGTGAAGTGAGGGGAAGGTATGGCTACACCTTC. Its translation: CASSEVRGRYGYTF.

Details on this clone: The same CDR3 arises from other DNA sequences in this sample as well. The gene calls are TRBV7-2 and TRBJ2-3; 8 nucleotides align to TRBD1. After removal of 1 base from V and 3 bases from J, the junction contained 3 bases not matched to a gene. The CDR3 runs to 15 residues. CDR1 SGHTA and CDR2 FQGNSA come from the germline V gene. The CDR3 here is CASSLGTGRTDTQYF. In DNA form, the CDR3 reads TGTGCCAGCAGCTTAGGGACAGGGCGGACAGATACGCAGTATTTT.

Turning to this clone: Different DNA sequences within this sample yield the same CDR3. V is TRBV25-1 and J is TRBJ2-5; TRBD2 might be the D (5 bases). Germline CDR1 and CDR2: MGHDK and SYGVNS. The V and J ends lost 3 bases and 3 bases respectively, with 11 bases between them. The CDR3 has 14 amino acids. This CDR3 is CASSDLRGEETQYF. The DNA of the CDR3 is TGTGCCAGCAGTGACCTTCGGGGAGAAGAGACCCAGTACTTC.

The rearrangement joins TRBV5-4 to TRBJ2-7, with D unresolved. Looked up from germline, CDR1 is SGHNT and CDR2 is YYREEE (reference sequence). This CDR3 is 18 amino acids long. The V end lost 0 bases, the J end lost 1 base, and 20 bases lay between the germline ends. The CDR3 DNA reads TGTGCCAGCAGCTTGGTAAATCGAGGCAGCCAGGTTTCCTACGAGCAGTACTTC. It is translated as CASSLVNRGSQVSYEQYF.

The chain carries TRBV6-5 and TRBJ2-1, with D uncertain. V was trimmed by 7 bases and J by 7 bases, leaving 8 bases between them. Per the germline V gene, CDR1 is MNHEY and CDR2 is SVGAGI. This CDR3 is built from 11 residues. CDR3 DNA: TGTGCCAGCACCAACTCTAATGAGCAGTTCTTC. Residues: CASTNSNEQFF.

This clone was counted between two and nine times. CDR3 DNA sequence: TGTGCCAGCAGTCCCCTCGGGGGGGGCAGCACTGAAGCTTTCTTT. Its protein is CASSPLGGGSTEAFF. V gene TRBV6-6 combines with J gene TRBJ1-1; the D gene is possibly TRBD1 (6 bases). Trimming stripped 5 bases from V and 4 bases from J, with 17 bases between. CDR3 length equals 15 residues. Germline assignment: CDR1 MNHNY and CDR2 SVGAGI (reference sequence).